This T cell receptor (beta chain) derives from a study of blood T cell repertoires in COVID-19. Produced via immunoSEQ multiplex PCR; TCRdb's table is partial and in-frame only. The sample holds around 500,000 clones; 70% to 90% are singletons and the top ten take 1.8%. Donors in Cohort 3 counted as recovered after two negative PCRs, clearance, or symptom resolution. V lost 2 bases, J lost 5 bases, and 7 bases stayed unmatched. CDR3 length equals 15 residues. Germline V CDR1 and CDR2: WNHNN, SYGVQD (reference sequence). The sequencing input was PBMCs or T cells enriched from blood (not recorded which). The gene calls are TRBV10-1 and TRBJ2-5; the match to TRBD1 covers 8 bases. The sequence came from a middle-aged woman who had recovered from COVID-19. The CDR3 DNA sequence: TGCGCCAGCAGTGAGCACAGGGGGACGTCGGAGACCCAGTACTTC. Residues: CASSEHRGTSETQYF.